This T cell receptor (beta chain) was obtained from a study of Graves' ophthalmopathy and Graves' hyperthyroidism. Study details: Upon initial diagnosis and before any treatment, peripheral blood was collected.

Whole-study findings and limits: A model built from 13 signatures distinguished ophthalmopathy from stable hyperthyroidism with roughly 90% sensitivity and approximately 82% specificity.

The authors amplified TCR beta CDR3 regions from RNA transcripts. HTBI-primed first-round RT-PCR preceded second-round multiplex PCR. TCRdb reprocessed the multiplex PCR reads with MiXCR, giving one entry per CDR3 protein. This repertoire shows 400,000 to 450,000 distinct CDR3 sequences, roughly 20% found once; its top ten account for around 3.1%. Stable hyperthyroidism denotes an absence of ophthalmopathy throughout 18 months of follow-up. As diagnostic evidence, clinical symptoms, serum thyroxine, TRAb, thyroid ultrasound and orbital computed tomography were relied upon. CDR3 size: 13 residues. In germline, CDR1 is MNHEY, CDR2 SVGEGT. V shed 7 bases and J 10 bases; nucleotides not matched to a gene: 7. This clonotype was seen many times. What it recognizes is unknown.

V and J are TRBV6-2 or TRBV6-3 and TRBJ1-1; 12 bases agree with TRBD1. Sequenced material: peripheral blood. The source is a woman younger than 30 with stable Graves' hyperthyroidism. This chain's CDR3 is CASMGQGAASAFF. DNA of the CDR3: TGTGCCAGCATGGGACAGGGGGCCGCCTCAGCTTTCTTT.